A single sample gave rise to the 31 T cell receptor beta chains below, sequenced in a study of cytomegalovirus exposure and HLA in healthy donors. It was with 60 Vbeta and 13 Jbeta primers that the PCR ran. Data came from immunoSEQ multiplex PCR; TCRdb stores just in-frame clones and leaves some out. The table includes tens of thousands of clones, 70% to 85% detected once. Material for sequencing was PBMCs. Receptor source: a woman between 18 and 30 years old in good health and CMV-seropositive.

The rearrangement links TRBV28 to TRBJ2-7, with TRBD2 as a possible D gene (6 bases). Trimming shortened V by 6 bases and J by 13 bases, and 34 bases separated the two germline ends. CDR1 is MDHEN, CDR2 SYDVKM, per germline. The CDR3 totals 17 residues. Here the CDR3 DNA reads TGTGCCAGCAGCCCCCTCCGGGGATCTACAATCGGGGGAGGAACATACTTC. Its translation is CASSPLRGSTIGGGTYF.

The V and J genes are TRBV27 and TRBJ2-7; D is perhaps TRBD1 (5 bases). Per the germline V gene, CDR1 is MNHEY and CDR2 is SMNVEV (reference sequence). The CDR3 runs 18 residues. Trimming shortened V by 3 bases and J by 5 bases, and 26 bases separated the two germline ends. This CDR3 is CASSFGVGAGLVPNEQYF. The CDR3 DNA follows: TGTGCCAGCAGTTTCGGCGTTGGGGCTGGGCTAGTACCTAACGAGCAGTACTTC.

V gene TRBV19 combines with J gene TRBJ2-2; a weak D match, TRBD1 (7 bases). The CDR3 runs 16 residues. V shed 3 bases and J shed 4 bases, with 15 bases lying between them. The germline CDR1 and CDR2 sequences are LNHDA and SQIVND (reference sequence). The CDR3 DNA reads TGTGCCAGTAGTATCGACTTGCAGGGGGGCACCGGGGAGCTGTTTTTT. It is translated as CASSIDLQGGTGELFF.

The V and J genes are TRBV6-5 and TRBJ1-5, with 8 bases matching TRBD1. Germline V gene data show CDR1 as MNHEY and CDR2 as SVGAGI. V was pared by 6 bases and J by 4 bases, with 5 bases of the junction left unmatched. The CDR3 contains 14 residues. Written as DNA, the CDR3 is TGTGCCAGCAGCCGGACAGGGTTGAATCAGCCCCAGCATTTT. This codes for CASSRTGLNQPQHF.

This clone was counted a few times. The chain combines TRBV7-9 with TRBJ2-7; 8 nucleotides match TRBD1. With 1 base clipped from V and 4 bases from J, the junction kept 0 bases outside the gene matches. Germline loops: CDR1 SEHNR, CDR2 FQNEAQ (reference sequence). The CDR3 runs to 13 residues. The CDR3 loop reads CASSLGTGYEQYF. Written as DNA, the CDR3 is TGTGCCAGCAGCTTAGGGACAGGGTACGAGCAGTACTTC.

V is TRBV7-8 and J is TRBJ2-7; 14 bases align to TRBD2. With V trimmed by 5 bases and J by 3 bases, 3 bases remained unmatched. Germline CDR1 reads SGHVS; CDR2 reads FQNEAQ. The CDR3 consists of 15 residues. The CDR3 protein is CASSVGLAGVYEQYF. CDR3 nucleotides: TGTGCCAGCAGCGTGGGACTAGCGGGAGTCTACGAGCAGTACTTC.

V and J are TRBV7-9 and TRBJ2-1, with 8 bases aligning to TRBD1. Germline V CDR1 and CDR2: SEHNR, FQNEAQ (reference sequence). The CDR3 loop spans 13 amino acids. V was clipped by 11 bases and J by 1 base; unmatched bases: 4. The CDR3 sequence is CAVGQDSYNEQFF. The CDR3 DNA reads TGTGCCGTGGGACAGGATTCCTACAATGAGCAGTTCTTC.

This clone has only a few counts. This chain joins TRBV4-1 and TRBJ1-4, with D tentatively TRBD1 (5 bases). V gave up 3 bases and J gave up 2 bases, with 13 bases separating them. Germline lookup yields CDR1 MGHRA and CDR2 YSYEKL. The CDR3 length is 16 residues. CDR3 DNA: TGCGCCAGCAGCCAGGACCAGGGTAATACTAATGAAAAACTGTTTTTT. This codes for CASSQDQGNTNEKLFF.

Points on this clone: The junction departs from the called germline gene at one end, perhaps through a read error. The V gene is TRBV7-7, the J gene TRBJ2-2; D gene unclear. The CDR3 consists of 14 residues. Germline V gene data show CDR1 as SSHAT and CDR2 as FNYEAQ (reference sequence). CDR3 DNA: TGTGCTAGCAGCCCCAACAGGAACACCGGGGAGCTGTTTTTT. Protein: CASSPNRNTGELFF.

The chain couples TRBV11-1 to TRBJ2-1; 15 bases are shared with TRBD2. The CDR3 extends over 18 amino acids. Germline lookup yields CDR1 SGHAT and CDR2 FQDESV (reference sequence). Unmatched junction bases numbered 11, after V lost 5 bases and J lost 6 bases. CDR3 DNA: TGTGCCAGCAGCGGGGGACTAGCGGGAGGAGGTCGGGGCAATGAGCAGTTCTTC. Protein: CASSGGLAGGGRGNEQFF.

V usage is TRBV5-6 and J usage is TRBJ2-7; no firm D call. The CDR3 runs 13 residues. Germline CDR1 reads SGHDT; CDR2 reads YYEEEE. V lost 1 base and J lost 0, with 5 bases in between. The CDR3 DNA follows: TGTGCCAGCAGCTTGTACGGCTCCTACGAGCAGTACTTC. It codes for CASSLYGSYEQYF.

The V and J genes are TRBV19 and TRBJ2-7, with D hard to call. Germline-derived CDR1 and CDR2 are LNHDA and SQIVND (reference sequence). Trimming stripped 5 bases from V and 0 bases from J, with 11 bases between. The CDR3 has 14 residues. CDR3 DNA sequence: TGTGCCAGTAGTCCTGGTGGCGGCTCCTACGAGCAGTACTTC. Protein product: CASSPGGGSYEQYF.

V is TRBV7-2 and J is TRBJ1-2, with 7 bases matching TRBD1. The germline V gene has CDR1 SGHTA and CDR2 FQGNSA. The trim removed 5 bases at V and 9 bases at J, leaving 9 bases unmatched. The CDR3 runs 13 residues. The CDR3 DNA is TGTGCCAGCAGCCCTAGACAGGGAGTGAGCTACACCTTC. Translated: CASSPRQGVSYTF.

This chain's CDR3 is CATRSTVSTSGAPLHF. In DNA, the CDR3 is TGTGCCACCAGGTCGACAGTCTCAACGAGCGGGGCACCCCTCCACTTT. V gene TRBV15 combines with J gene TRBJ1-6, with a possible D match to TRBD1 (5 bases). The germline V gene has CDR1 LNHNV and CDR2 YYDKDF (reference sequence). This CDR3 has 16 residues. Trimming pared 6 bases from V and 11 bases from J, leaving 23 bases between.

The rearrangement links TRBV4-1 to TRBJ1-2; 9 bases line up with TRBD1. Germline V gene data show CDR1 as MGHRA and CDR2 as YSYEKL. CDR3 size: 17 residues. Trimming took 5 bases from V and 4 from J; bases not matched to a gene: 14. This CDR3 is CASSVSPLTGGGYGYTF. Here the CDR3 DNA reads TGCGCCAGCAGCGTATCCCCACTGACAGGGGGGGGCTATGGCTACACCTTC.

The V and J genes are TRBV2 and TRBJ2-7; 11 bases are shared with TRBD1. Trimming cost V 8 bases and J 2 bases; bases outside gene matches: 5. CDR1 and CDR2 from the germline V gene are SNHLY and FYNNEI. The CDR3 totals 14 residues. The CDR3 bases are TGTGCCAGCTTCCGGGACAGGGGGACCTACGAGCAGTACTTC. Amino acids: CASFRDRGTYEQYF.

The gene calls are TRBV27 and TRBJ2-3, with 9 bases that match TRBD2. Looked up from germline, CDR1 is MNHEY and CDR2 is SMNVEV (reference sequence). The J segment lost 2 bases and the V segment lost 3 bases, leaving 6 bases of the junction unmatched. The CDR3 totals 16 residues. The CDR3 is CASSFRLAGTTDTQYF. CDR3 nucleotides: TGTGCCAGCAGTTTTCGGCTAGCGGGGACCACAGATACGCAGTATTTT.

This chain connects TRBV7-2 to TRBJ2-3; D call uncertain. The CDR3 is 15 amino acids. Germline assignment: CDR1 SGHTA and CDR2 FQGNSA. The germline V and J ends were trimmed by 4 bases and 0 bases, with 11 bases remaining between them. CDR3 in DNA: TGTGCCAGCAGCTCCTCCTATATGAGCACAGATACGCAGTATTTT. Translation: CASSSSYMSTDTQYF.

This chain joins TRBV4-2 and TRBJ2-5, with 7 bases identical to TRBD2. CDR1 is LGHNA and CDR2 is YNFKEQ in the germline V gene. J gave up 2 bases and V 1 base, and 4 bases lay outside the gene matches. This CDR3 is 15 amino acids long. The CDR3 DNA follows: TGTGCCAGCAGCCAAGGTCGCGGGGGACAAGAGACCCAGTACTTC. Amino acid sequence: CASSQGRGGQETQYF.

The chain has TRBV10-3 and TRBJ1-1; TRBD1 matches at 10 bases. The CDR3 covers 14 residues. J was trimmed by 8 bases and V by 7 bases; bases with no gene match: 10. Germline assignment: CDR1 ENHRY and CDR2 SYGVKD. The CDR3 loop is CAITRQGAKTEAFF. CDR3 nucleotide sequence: TGTGCCATCACCCGACAGGGGGCAAAAACGGAAGCTTTCTTT.

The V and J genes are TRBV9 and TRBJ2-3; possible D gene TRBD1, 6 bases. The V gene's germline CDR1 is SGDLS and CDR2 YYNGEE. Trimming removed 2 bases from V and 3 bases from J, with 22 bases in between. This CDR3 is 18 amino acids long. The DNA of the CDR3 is TGTGCCAGCAGCGTCTCCCGGGTAGGCCAAGGGGGAACAGATACGCAGTATTTT. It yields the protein CASSVSRVGQGGTDTQYF.

Here the CDR3 DNA reads TGTGCCAGCGGTGGGACTCGTCGCCCAGATACGCAGTATTTT. Translation: CASGGTRRPDTQYF. The chain recombines TRBV6-4 with TRBJ2-3; possibly TRBD2 for D (6 bases). CDR1 and CDR2 from the germline V gene are MRHNA and SNTAGT. This CDR3 is 14 amino acids long. The ends were cut back, 8 bases at V and 4 bases at J, with 16 bases in the middle.

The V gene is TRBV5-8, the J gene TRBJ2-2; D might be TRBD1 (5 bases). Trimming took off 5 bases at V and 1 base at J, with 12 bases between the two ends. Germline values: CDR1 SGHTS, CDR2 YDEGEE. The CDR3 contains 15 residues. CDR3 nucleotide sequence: TGTGCCAGCAGTAGACAGCGTCGGAACACCGGGGAGCTGTTTTTT. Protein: CASSRQRRNTGELFF.

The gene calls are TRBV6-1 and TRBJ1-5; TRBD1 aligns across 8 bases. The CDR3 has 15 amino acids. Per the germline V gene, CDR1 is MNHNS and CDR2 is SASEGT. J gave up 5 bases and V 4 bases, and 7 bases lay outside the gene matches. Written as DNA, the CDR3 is TGTGCCAGCAGTGCCAGGACAGGGAGGTATCAGCCCCAGCATTTT. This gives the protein CASSARTGRYQPQHF.

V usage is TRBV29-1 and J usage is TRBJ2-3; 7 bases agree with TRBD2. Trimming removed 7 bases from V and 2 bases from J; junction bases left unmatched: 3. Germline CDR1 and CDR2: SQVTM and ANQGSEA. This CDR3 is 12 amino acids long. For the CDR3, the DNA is TGCAGCGCGCGGGGGATCACAGATACGCAGTATTTT. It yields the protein CSARGITDTQYF.

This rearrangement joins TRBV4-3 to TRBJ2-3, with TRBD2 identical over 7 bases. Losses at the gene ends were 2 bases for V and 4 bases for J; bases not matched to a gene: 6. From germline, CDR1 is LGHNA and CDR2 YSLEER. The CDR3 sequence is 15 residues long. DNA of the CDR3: TGCGCCAGCAGCCAACGGGGGGATGGGGCAGATACGCAGTATTTT. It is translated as CASSQRGDGADTQYF.

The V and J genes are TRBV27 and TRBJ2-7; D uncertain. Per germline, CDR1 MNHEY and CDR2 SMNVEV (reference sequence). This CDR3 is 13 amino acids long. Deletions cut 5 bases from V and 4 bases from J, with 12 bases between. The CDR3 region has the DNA TGTGCCAGCAGTCACCAGCCGGGTTACGAGCAGTACTTC. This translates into CASSHQPGYEQYF.

CDR3: CASSTTAGQGHYGYTF. The CDR3 bases are TGTGCCAGTAGTACCACTGCTGGACAGGGGCACTATGGCTACACCTTC. This rearrangement joins TRBV19 to TRBJ1-2; 9 bases map to TRBD1. The junction had 9 bases not matched to a gene; V was cut back by 4 bases and J by 3 bases. The CDR3 spans 16 residues. Germline CDR1 LNHDA, CDR2 SQIVND (reference sequence). Complete variable domain (other parts from reference TRBV19 and TRBJ1-2): DGGITQSPKYLFRKEGQNVTLSCEQNLNHDAMYWYRQDPGQGLRLIYYSQIVNDFQKGDIAEGYSVSREKKESFPLTVTSAQKNPTAFYLCASSTTAGQGHYGYTFGSGTRLTVV.

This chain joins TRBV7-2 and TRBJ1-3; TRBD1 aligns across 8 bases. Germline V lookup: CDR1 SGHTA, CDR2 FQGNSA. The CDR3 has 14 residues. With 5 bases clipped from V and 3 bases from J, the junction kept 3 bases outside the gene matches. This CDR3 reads CASSVRGRGNTIYF. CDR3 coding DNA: TGTGCCAGCAGCGTCAGGGGGCGTGGAAACACCATATATTTT.

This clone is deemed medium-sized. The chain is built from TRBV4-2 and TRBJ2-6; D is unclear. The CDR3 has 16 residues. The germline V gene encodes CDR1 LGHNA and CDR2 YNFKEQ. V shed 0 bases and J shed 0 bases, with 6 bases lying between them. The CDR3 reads CASSQDNYSGANVLTF. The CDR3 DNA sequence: TGTGCCAGCAGCCAAGACAACTACTCTGGGGCCAACGTCCTGACTTTC.

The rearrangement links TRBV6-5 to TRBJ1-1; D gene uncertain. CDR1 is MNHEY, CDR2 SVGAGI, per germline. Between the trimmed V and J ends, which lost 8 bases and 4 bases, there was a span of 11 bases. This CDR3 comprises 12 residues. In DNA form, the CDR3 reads TGTGCCAGCGGGAGGGTCCCCACTGAAGCTTTCTTT. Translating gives CASGRVPTEAFF.